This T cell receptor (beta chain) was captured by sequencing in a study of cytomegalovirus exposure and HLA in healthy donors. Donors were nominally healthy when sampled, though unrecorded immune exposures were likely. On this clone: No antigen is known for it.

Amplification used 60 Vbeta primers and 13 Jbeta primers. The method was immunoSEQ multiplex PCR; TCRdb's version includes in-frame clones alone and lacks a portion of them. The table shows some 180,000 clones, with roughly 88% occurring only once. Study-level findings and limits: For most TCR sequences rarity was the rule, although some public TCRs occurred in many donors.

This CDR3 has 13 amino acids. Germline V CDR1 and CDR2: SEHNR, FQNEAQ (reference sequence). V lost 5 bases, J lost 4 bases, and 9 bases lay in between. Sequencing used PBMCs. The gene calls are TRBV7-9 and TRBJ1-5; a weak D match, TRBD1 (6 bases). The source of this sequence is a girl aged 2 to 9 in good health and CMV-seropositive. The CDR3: CASSITGNQPQHF. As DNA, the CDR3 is TGTGCCAGCAGCATCACAGGGAATCAGCCCCAGCATTTT.